These 28 T cell receptor beta chains share one sample of origin, sequenced in a study of tumor-infiltrating lymphocytes in primary liver carcinoma. From unsorted bulk tissue weighing about 20-32 mg, DNA and RNA were co-extracted. Using a constant-region primer together with ProtoScript II reverse transcriptase, TCR beta cDNA was made from about 500 ng of total RNA. Three nested multiplex PCR rounds of slightly modified ARM-PCR generated TCR beta libraries. It was with TRBV1-TRBV30 forward primers and a C-beta reverse primer that the first two PCR rounds were run, at 10 to 11 cycles each. Each CDR3 protein gets one entry after TCRdb re-called the multiplex PCR reads with MiXCR. Of roughly 50,000 distinct CDR3 sequences listed, 70% to 80% were seen once; the top ten hold about a quarter. The sample was liver tumor tissue from sampling region 2. Subset specified: tumor region T2, inferior pole. Receptors originate from a man aged 40-55 years with primary liver carcinoma and hepatitis B virus infection.

Worth noting for this clonotype: Germline and junction disagree at one end, which may indicate a read error. CDR3 region: CVSSTSTGEPFF. In nucleotides, the CDR3 is TGTGTCAGCAGCACAAGCACCGGGGAGCCGTTTTTT. The chain joins TRBV11-2 to TRBJ2-2; maybe TRBD2 (5 bases). Germline values: CDR1 SGHAT, CDR2 FQNNGV. The CDR3 length is 12 residues.

Of note for this clonotype: Lacking the conserved final phenylalanine or tryptophan, this CDR3 likely reflects a read error. Because the CDR3's place on the DNA is in doubt, the DNA is left out and the CDR3 is given as listed by TCRdb. The chain's CDR3 is CASSLVGLAGTGELSS. This chain joins TRBV11-2 and TRBJ2-2; the D call of TRBD2 is as the table states it, not checked on the DNA. CDR1 and CDR2 from the germline V gene are SGHAT and FQNNGV. The CDR3 numbers 16 amino acids, ends counted.

Comments on this clonotype: With a much larger clone just one base away, this may be a read error. The CDR3 DNA reads as TGCGCCAGCAGCATCATGGGGGGAAATGGCTACACCTTC. Residues: CASSIMGGNGYTF. The chain combines TRBV5-1 with TRBJ1-2; perhaps TRBD1 as D (5 bases). Trimming took off 4 bases at V and 6 bases at J, with 13 bases between the two ends. The CDR3 has 13 amino acids. The germline gives CDR1 SGHRS, CDR2 YFSETQ.

V is TRBV6-6 and J is TRBJ2-5, with 7 bases fitting TRBD1. CDR3 length: 17 amino acids. The germline gives CDR1 MNHNY, CDR2 SVGAGI (reference sequence). The CDR3 loop reads CTSSHAYRDSDQETQYF. The CDR3 DNA is TGTACAAGCAGCCACGCATATCGGGACAGCGACCAAGAGACCCAGTACTTC.

Regarding this clonotype: At one of its ends the junction is not consistent with the germline gene, which may arise from a read error. V usage is TRBV6-1 and J usage is TRBJ2-2, with 7 bases lining up with TRBD1. Germline V lookup: CDR1 MNHNS, CDR2 SASEGT. This CDR3 contains 17 residues. The CDR3 sequence: CVSSDRDNDPNTGELFF. Here the CDR3 DNA reads TGTGTCAGCAGCGACAGGGATAACGACCCGAACACCGGGGAACTGTTTTTT.

For this clonotype: The CDR3 does not end in the conserved phenylalanine or tryptophan, so this is likely a read error. The V call is TRBV4-1, the J call TRBJ2-7; D not certain. Germline-derived CDR1 and CDR2 are MGHRA and YSYEKL. CDR3 size: 17 residues. The CDR3 loop reads CASNQDLTSSRPYEQYL. DNA of the CDR3: TGCGCCAGCAACCAAGACTTAACATCTTCCCGCCCCTACGAGCAGTACCTC.

The genes are TRBV11-2 and TRBJ2-2, with 7 bases that match TRBD2. The J segment lost 7 bases and the V segment lost 9 bases, leaving 14 bases of the junction unmatched. Germline CDR1 and CDR2: SGHAT and FQNNGV. CDR3 length equals 15 residues. Here the CDR3 reads CASNAGVARHGELFF. CDR3 DNA: TGTGCCAGTAACGCGGGAGTAGCGCGTCACGGGGAGCTGTTTTTT.

A note on this clonotype: A junction end diverges from the germline sequence, so it may reflect a read error. V usage is TRBV11-2 and J usage is TRBJ2-7, with TRBD2 matching 9 bases. This CDR3 contains 16 residues. CDR1 and CDR2 (germline): SGHAT, FQNNGV. CDR3 coding DNA: TGTGACAGCAGCCAACCCACTGCGGGAGGGAACTACGAGCAGTACTTC. It is translated as CDSSQPTAGGNYEQYF. The variable domain in full, completed from reference TRBV11-2 and TRBJ2-7, reads EAGVAQSPRYKIIEKRQSVAFWCNPISGHATLYWYQQILGQGPKLLIQFQNNGVVDDSQLPKDRFSAERLKGVDSTLKIQPAKLEDSAVYLCDSSQPTAGGNYEQYFGPGTRLTVT.

The V call is TRBV6-4, the J call TRBJ2-2; 7 nucleotides line up with TRBD1. V shed 4 bases and J 13 bases; nucleotides not matched to a gene: 18. Germline CDR1 is MRHNA and CDR2 is SNTAGT. The CDR3 is 16 residues long. The CDR3 DNA follows: TGTGCCAGCAGTGGTCCCGGGACAGAGCACACCGGGTGGCTGTTTTTT. It specifies CASSGPGTEHTGWLFF.

In the case of this clonotype: One junction end does not reproduce the germline sequence, and a read error may be involved. V and J are TRBV29-1 and TRBJ2-5, with 9 bases identical to TRBD2. The CDR3 consists of 13 residues. The germline V gene has CDR1 SQVTM and CDR2 ANQGSEA. CDR3 protein: CSASSGNQETQYF. CDR3 bases: TGTAGCGCTTCTAGCGGGAACCAAGAGACCCAGTACTTC.

This clonotype has a count of ten or more. The rearrangement joins TRBV12-3 or TRBV12-4 to TRBJ1-5, with D perhaps matching TRBD1 (6 bases). The CDR3 length is 17 residues. V lost 5 bases and J lost 2, with 19 bases in between. In DNA, the CDR3 is TGTGCCAGCAGTGAGGCAACAGGGCCGGCGGGCAATCAGCCCCAGCATTTT. Encoded protein: CASSEATGPAGNQPQHF.

The DNA for the CDR3 is TGTGCCAGCAGGGGGGATACATCCTACTATCAGTACTTC. It codes for CASRGDTSYYQYF. V gene TRBV7-8 combines with J gene TRBJ2-7, with D possibly being TRBD1 or TRBD2 (5 bases each). V dropped 6 bases and J dropped 10 bases, with 19 bases sitting between them. CDR3 length equals 13 residues. CDR1 and CDR2 from the germline V gene are SGHVS and FQNEAQ.

This clonotype has only a few counts. Given a much more abundant clone one base away, this may be a read error. This chain joins TRBV5-4 and TRBJ1-2, with D possibly being TRBD1 (5 bases). CDR3 length: 14 amino acids. Trimming took 0 bases from V and 10 from J, leaving 16 bases between them. Per the germline V gene, CDR1 is SGHNT and CDR2 is YYREEE (reference sequence). The CDR3 is CASSLEAGRGAYTF. The CDR3 bases are TGTGCCAGCAGCTTGGAGGCAGGGCGTGGTGCCTACACCTTC. The complete variable domain, with remaining parts taken from reference TRBV5-4 and TRBJ1-2, reads ETGVTQSPTHLIKTRGQQVTLRCSSQSGHNTVSWYQQALGQGPQFIFQYYREEENGRGNFPPRFSGLQFPNYSSELNVNALELDDSALYLCASSLEAGRGAYTFGSGTRLTVV.

This clonotype came up many times. The chain combines TRBV7-9 with TRBJ1-2; weak D call: TRBD1 (5 bases). The CDR3 length is 17 residues. V shed 4 bases and J shed 2 bases, with 20 bases lying between them. Germline CDR1 reads SEHNR; CDR2 reads FQNEAQ (reference sequence). As DNA, the CDR3 is TGTGCCAGCAGCTCCTCTCTAGGGACCGGCGCGAACTATGGCTACACCTTC. It translates to CASSSSLGTGANYGYTF.

About this clonotype itself: A junction end diverges from the germline sequence, so it may reflect a read error. The chain couples TRBV5-4 to TRBJ2-1; D gene unclear. This CDR3 contains 15 residues. The germline V gene encodes CDR1 SGHNT and CDR2 YYREEE (reference sequence). CDR3 coding DNA: TGTGGCAGCAGCGCCGGTTACAGTTCCTACAATGAGCAGTTCTTC. Translated, it gives CGSSAGYSSYNEQFF.

About this clonotype: The germline gene is not matched at one end of the junction; a read error may be the cause. The chain links TRBV6-2 or TRBV6-3 to TRBJ2-7; TRBD2 is a possible D gene (6 bases). The CDR3 totals 16 residues. The germline gives CDR1 MNHEY, CDR2 SVGEGT. CDR3 DNA: TGTGCCAGCAGTTACCCCCCTTGGTGGGGAGGCTACGAGCAGTATTTC. It is translated as CASSYPPWWGGYEQYF.

As to this clonotype: Since the CDR3 does not end with the conserved phenylalanine or tryptophan, this likely comes from a read error. V gene TRBV12-3 or TRBV12-4 combines with J gene TRBJ1-2; D remains ambiguous. Trimming took off 5 bases at V and 7 bases at J, with 17 bases between the two ends. CDR3 length: 14 amino acids. CDR3 amino acids: CASSTTREALGYTL. CDR3 DNA: TGTGCCAGCAGTACCACAAGGGAGGCGCTTGGCTACACCCTC.

The chain employs TRBV2 and TRBJ2-7; perhaps TRBD2 as D (6 bases). Looked up from germline, CDR1 is SNHLY and CDR2 is FYNNEI. The CDR3 loop spans 14 amino acids. V was cut by 6 bases and J by 1 base, with 13 bases left in between. The CDR3 DNA reads TGTGCCAGCAGCTCCGGACTACTTTCCTACGAGCAGTACTTC. Translating gives CASSSGLLSYEQYF.

This clonotype has at least ten counts. V is TRBV21-1 and J is TRBJ1-2; the table's D call of TRBD1 was not tested on the DNA. TRBV21-1 is reported as a pseudogene. The CDR3 length is 15 residues. The CDR3, as DNA: TGTGCCAGCAGCAAAGCGACAGGGGAGGCCTATGGCTACACCTTC. Protein sequence: CASSKATGEAYGYTF.

This clonotype has only one observation. An end of the junction does not agree with germline; a read error may underlie this. The chain uses TRBV4-1 and TRBJ2-7; maybe TRBD1 (6 bases). The CDR3 covers 15 residues. Germline values: CDR1 MGHRA, CDR2 YSYEKL. The chain's CDR3 is CASSQGQDPRHEQYF. The CDR3, as DNA: TGTGCCAGCAGCCAGGGGCAGGATCCCCGTCACGAGCAGTACTTC.

This clonotype was recorded once. The junction differs from germline at one of its ends, possibly a read error. The V call is TRBV11-2, the J call TRBJ1-1; D ambiguous. The CDR3 consists of 16 residues. Germline CDR1 is SGHAT and CDR2 is FQNNGV. The CDR3 is CAGCFDLGGRVAEAFF. The CDR3 nucleotides are TGTGCCGGCTGCTTCGATTTGGGCGGAAGAGTCGCTGAAGCTTTCTTC.

Points on this clonotype: Mismatch with germline at one junction end may stem from a read error. The chain has TRBV6-1 and TRBJ1-5; possible D gene TRBD1, 5 bases. This CDR3 has 15 residues. Per germline, CDR1 MNHNS and CDR2 SASEGT. CDR3 DNA sequence: TGTGCCAGCAGTGAAGTGGGGGTCCACAATCAACCCCAGCATTTT. It codes for CASSEVGVHNQPQHF.

In its sample, this clonotype ranks as medium-sized. The chain links TRBV11-2 to TRBJ2-5; D is undetermined. The CDR3 covers 17 residues. Per the germline V gene, CDR1 is SGHAT and CDR2 is FQNNGV. Trimming pared 1 base from V and 2 bases from J, leaving 17 bases between. This CDR3 reads CASSLGALSGFQETQYF. CDR3 DNA: TGTGCCAGCAGCTTAGGGGCCTTGTCCGGGTTTCAAGAGACCCAGTACTTC.

As to this clonotype: A read error is possible here, since a much larger clone lies one base away. The V and J genes are TRBV6-5 and TRBJ2-5; 10 bases are a match to TRBD2. The CDR3 has 15 residues. Germline V CDR1 and CDR2: MNHEY, SVGAGI. CDR3 amino acids: CASGYQASGSETQYF. Here the CDR3 DNA reads TGTGCCAGCGGTTACCAGGCTAGCGGGAGTGAGACCCAGTACTTC.

About this clonotype itself: Germline is not matched at one junction end, which may reflect a read error. The chain has TRBV5-4 and TRBJ2-5, with D perhaps TRBD1 or TRBD2 (5 bases each). Germline V lookup: CDR1 SGHNT, CDR2 YYREEE (reference sequence). The CDR3 sequence is 14 residues long. In nucleotides, the CDR3 is TGTGTCAGCAGCCCGAGGGGAACGGCAGAGACCCAGTACTTC. Protein: CVSSPRGTAETQYF.

This clonotype was seen ten or more times. The J gene is TRBJ2-4, the V gene TRBV6-1, with D perhaps given as TRBD1 or TRBD2 (6 bases each). CDR3 length: 16 amino acids. Trimming pared 0 bases from V and 9 bases from J, leaving 18 bases between. Germline lookup yields CDR1 MNHNS and CDR2 SASEGT. CDR3 nucleotide sequence: TGTGCCAGCAGTGAAGCGCTTGGCCTAGGGGGAGGCATTCAGTACTTC. Translated, it gives CASSEALGLGGGIQYF.

Details on this clonotype: This sequence may be a read error, since a much larger clone differs from it by one base. The chain uses TRBV7-9 and TRBJ2-7; TRBD2 agrees at 8 bases. Germline V gene sequence: CDR1 SEHNR, CDR2 FQNEAQ (reference sequence). The CDR3 consists of 16 residues. J was trimmed by 5 bases and V by 0 bases; bases with no gene match: 9. The CDR3 loop is CASSLAVAGLSNEQYF. CDR3 coding DNA: TGTGCCAGCAGCTTAGCGGTAGCGGGGCTCTCGAACGAGCAGTACTTC.

A remark on this clonotype: The germline gene is not matched at one end of the junction; a read error may be the cause. The rearrangement uses TRBV6-5 and TRBJ1-2; D call uncertain. CDR1 is MNHEY, CDR2 SVGAGI, per germline. The CDR3 loop spans 12 amino acids. The CDR3 sequence is CASSSQIYGYAF. CDR3 nucleotides: TGTGCCAGCAGCTCTCAGATCTATGGCTACGCCTTC.